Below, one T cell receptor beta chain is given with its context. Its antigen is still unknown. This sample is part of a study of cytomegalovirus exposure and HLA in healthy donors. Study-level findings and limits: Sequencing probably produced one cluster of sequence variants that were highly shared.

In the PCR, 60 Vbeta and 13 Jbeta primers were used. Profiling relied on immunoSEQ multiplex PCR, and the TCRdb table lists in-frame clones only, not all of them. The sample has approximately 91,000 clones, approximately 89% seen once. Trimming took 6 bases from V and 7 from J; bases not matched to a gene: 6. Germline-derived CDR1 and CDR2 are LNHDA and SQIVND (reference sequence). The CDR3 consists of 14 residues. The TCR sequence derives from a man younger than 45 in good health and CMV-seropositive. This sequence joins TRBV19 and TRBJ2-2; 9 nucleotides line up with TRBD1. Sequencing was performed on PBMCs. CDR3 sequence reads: CASRLGQGSGELFF. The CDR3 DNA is TGTGCCAGTAGACTCGGACAGGGGAGCGGGGAGCTGTTTTTT.